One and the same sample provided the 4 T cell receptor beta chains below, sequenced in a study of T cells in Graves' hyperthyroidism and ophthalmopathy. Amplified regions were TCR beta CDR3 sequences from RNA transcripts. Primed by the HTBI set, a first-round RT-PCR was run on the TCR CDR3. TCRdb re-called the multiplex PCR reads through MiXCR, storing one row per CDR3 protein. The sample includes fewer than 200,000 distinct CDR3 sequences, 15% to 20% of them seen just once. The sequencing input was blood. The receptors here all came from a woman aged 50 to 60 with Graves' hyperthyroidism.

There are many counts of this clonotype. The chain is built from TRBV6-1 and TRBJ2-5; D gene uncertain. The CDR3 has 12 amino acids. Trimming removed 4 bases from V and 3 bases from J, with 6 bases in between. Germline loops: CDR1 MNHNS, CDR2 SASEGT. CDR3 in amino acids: CASSARKETQYF. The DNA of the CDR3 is TGTGCCAGCAGTGCTAGGAAAGAGACCCAGTACTTC.

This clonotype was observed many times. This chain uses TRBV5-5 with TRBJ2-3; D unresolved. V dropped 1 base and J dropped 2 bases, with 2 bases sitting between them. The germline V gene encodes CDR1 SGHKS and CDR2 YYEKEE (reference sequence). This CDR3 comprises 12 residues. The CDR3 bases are TGTGCCAGCAGCTTGACCACAGATACGCAGTATTTT. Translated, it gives CASSLTTDTQYF.

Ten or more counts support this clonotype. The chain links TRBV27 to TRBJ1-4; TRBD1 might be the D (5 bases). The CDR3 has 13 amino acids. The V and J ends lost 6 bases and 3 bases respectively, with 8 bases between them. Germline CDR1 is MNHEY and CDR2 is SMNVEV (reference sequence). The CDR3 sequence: CASRGGANEKLFF. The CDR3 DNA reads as TGTGCCAGCAGGGGGGGAGCTAATGAAAAACTGTTTTTT. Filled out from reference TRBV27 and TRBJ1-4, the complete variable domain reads EAQVTQNPRYLITVTGKKLTVTCSQNMNHEYMSWYRQDPGLGLRQIYYSMNVEVTDKGDVPEGYKVSRKEKRNFPLILESPSPNQTSLYFCASRGGANEKLFFGSGTQLSVL.

In DNA, the CDR3 is TGTGCCAGCAGTCGACTAGCGGGGGGCACTGAGCAGTTCTTC. Its protein product is CASSRLAGGTEQFF. The chain is built from TRBV6-2 or TRBV6-3 and TRBJ2-1; TRBD2 matches at 13 bases. This CDR3 contains 14 residues. The germline V gene has CDR1 MNHEY and CDR2 SVGEGT. V lost 5 bases and J lost 9; bases outside the gene matches: 4.